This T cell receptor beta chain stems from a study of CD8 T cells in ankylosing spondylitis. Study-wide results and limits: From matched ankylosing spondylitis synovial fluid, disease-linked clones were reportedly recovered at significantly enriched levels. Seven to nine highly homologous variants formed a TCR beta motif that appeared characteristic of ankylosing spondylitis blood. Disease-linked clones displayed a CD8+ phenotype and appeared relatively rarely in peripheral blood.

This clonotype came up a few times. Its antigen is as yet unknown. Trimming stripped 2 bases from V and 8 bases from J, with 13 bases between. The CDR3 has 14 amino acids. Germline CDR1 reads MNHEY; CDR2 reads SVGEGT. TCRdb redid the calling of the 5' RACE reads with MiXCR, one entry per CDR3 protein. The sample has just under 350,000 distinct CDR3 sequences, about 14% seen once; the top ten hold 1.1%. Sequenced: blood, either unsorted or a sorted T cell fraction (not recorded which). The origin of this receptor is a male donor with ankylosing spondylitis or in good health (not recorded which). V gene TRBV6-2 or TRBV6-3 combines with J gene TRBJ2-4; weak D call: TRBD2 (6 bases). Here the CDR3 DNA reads TGTGCCAGCAGTTACCCCAGGGAGGAGGACATTCAGTACTTC. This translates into CASSYPREEDIQYF.